These T cell receptor beta chains were read from a single sample in a study of radiation and T cells in renal cell carcinoma. Produced via immunoSEQ multiplex PCR; TCRdb's table is partial and in-frame only. The sample has 120,000 to 150,000 clones, 86% seen once; the top ten hold 17%. Sample: blood, taken from a patient whose treatment included radiotherapy and nephrectomy. The source is a woman aged 45-65 years with renal cell carcinoma. Both conserved end residues are part of each CDR3. The D gene is left open where the match is weak. A row's size may be missing; if present it is once, few, many or a size class.

>TRBJ1-5|NA|NA|TRBV16
TGTGCCAGCAGCCACTCCTCCTCCCTGGGACAGCCCCAGCATTTT
CASSHSSSLGQPQHF
>TRBJ2-1|NA|NA|TRBV19
TGTGCCACCGCCCCACAGGAAACCTACAATGAGCAGTTCTTC
CATAPQETYNEQFF
>TRBJ2-3|NA|TRBD2|TRBV9
TGTGCCAGCAGCCCCCGACTAGCGGGGGCTACAGATACGCAGTATTTT
CASSPRLAGATDTQYF
>TRBJ2-3|once|NA|TRBV27
TGTGCCAGCAGTTTCTCGTACGCCCGAGATACGCAGTATTTT
CASSFSYARDTQYF
>TRBJ2-3|NA|NA|TRBV6-5
TGTGCCAGCAGTTCCTTCTGGGGGAGCGCTACAGATACGCAGTATTTT
CASSSFWGSATDTQYF
>TRBJ1-2|NA|TRBD1|TRBV6-5
TGTGCCAGCAGTTTGACAGGGGGCTGGGGCTACACCTTC
CASSLTGGWGYTF
>TRBJ2-6|NA|TRBD1|TRBV9
TGTGCCAGCAGCGTAGAAGGACAGGGTAGGTCTGGGGCCAACGTCCTGACTTTC
CASSVEGQGRSGANVLTF
>TRBJ1-1|NA|TRBD1|TRBV5-6
TGTGCCAGCAGCTTGGCGACAGGGGCGAACACTGAAGCTTTCTTT
CASSLATGANTEAFF
>TRBJ2-5|NA|NA|TRBV5-4
TGTGCCAGCAGCTTGTCGGGGTGGCAAGAGACCCAGTACTTC
CASSLSGWQETQYF
>TRBJ1-3|NA|NA|TRBV6-5
TGTGCCAGCAGAGCCGGGAACTCTGGAAACACCATATATTTT
CASRAGNSGNTIYF
>TRBJ2-2|NA|TRBD2|TRBV5-1
TGCGCCAGCACCGCCGGGACTAGCGAGGGCGGGGAGCTGTTTTTT
CASTAGTSEGGELFF
>TRBJ2-7|NA|TRBD1|TRBV5-1
TGCGCCAGCAGCTTGGCCGGGACAGGGGGCGAGCAGTACTTC
CASSLAGTGGEQYF
>TRBJ1-2|NA|TRBD1|TRBV7-1
TGTGCCAGCAGCTTAGGACAGGGGAGCTATGGCTACACCTTC
CASSLGQGSYGYTF
>TRBJ1-1|once|NA|TRBV19
TGTGCCAGTTCCGTATTGGGGGGTACTGAAGCTTTCTTT
CASSVLGGTEAFF
>TRBJ1-4|NA|NA|TRBV9
TGTGCCAGCAGCCGACGGAATAATGAAAAACTGTTTTTT
CASSRRNNEKLFF
>TRBJ2-7|NA|NA|TRBV6-1
TGTGCCAGCAGTTTACCTTTTACTTCCTACGAGCAGTACTTC
CASSLPFTSYEQYF
>TRBJ2-7|once|TRBD1|TRBV28
TGTGCCAGCAGCCAGGACAGGGCCCGGGAGCAGTACTTC
CASSQDRAREQYF
>TRBJ2-3|NA|TRBD2|TRBV5-4
TGTGCCAGCAGCAGGACTAGCGGGGGGAAAACAGATACGCAGTATTTT
CASSRTSGGKTDTQYF
>TRBJ2-7|NA|NA|TRBV2
TGTGCCAGCAGGCTCGGACAGACCTACGAGCAGTACTTC
CASRLGQTYEQYF
>TRBJ1-2|NA|TRBD1|TRBV12-5
TGTGCTAGTGGTCTCGACAGGGCTAACTATGGCTACACCTTC
CASGLDRANYGYTF
>TRBJ2-7|NA|TRBD1|TRBV19
TGTGCCAGTTCGAGTGGGACAGCCATCTACGAGCAGTACTTC
CASSSGTAIYEQYF
>TRBJ2-1|NA|TRBD2|TRBV11-2
TGTGCCAGCAGCTTAGATCTACTAGCGGGGTACAATGAGCAGTTCTTC
CASSLDLLAGYNEQFF
>TRBJ1-1|NA|NA|TRBV5-5
TGTGCCAGCAGCGAAGGGCGTTACTCAGGCACTGAAGCTTTCTTT
CASSEGRYSGTEAFF
>TRBJ2-2|NA|NA|TRBV6-5
TGTGCCAGCAGCGCAGGGGCCGGGGAGCTGTTTTTT
CASSAGAGELFF
>TRBJ2-1|once|NA|TRBV28
TGTGCCAGCAGTCGGGAGCCTAGCGCGAGAGCCAGTGAGCAGTTCTTC
CASSREPSARASEQFF
>TRBJ2-7|NA|NA|TRBV7-2
TGTGCCAGCAGCTACAGAACAACCTCCTACGAGCAGTACTTC
CASSYRTTSYEQYF
>TRBJ1-1|NA|NA|TRBV5-1
TGCGCCAGCAGCCTTAACAGCCTTCCGAACACTGAAGCTTTCTTT
CASSLNSLPNTEAFF
>TRBJ1-3|NA|NA|TRBV5-8
TGTGCCAGCAGCTGGTCGGGGGGGACTGGAAACACCATATATTTT
CASSWSGGTGNTIYF
>TRBJ2-1|NA|TRBD2|TRBV7-9
TGTGCCAGCAGCTTAGTACTAGCGGGGGGGCCTGGCAATGAGCAGTTCTTC
CASSLVLAGGPGNEQFF
>TRBJ2-6|NA|NA|TRBV28
TGTGCCAGCAGTACCCCGGCCCCGGGGAGCTCTGGGGCCAACGTCCTGACTTTC
CASSTPAPGSSGANVLTF
>TRBJ1-2|NA|NA|TRBV7-9
TGTGCCAGCAGCGATCGGGATGCCTGGGGCTACACCTTC
CASSDRDAWGYTF
>TRBJ1-4|few|NA|TRBV11-2
TGTGCCAGCAGCTTTTCTGGGTTCGGGGTATTTGAAAAACTGTTTTTT
CASSFSGFGVFEKLFF
>TRBJ1-1|few|NA|TRBV6-5
TGTGCCAGCAGTTCCCGCAGGGACACTGAAGCTTTCTTT
CASSSRRDTEAFF
>TRBJ1-1|few|NA|TRBV20-1
TGCAGTGCTAGATGGGGTACTGAAGCTTTCTTT
CSARWGTEAFF
>TRBJ2-2|NA|NA|TRBV21-1
TGTGCCAGCAGCAAAGAGGAGCTCACCGGGGAGCTGTTTTTT
CASSKEELTGELFF
>TRBJ1-2|once|NA|TRBV28
TGTGCCAGTACCATAGCGGCAGGGGTCTATGGCTACACCTTC
CASTIAAGVYGYTF
>TRBJ2-3|once|TRBD2|TRBV7-2
TGTGCCAGCAGCCAGACTAGCGGGGAGGATACGCAGTATTTT
CASSQTSGEDTQYF
>TRBJ1-6|NA|NA|TRBV7-2
TGTGCCCTCGGAGGCGGGTCCTATAATTCACCCCTCCACTTT
CALGGGSYNSPLHF
>TRBJ2-3|NA|NA|TRBV5-8
TGTGCCAGCAGCCCCGGGGCCAGCACAGATACGCAGTATTTT
CASSPGASTDTQYF
>TRBJ2-7|NA|NA|TRBV9
TGTGCCAGCAGCCCTGCCATCGGGGACGCAGGGTACGAGCAGTACTTC
CASSPAIGDAGYEQYF
>TRBJ1-5|NA|NA|TRBV13
TGTGCCAGCAGCTTAGGAAGATTGGGGTATGATCAGCCCCAGCATTTT
CASSLGRLGYDQPQHF
>TRBJ2-1|NA|NA|TRBV30
TGTGCCTGGAGTGTCCAGCGGAAGCAGTTCTTC
CAWSVQRKQFF
>TRBJ2-6|NA|NA|TRBV5-1
TGCGCCAGCAGCTTGGACGGGTCTGGGGCCAACGTCCTGACTTTC
CASSLDGSGANVLTF
>TRBJ1-5|NA|NA|TRBV7-2
TGTGCCAGCAGCTCCCCTATCGGAGGCAATCAGCCCCAGCATTTT
CASSSPIGGNQPQHF
>TRBJ2-5|NA|TRBD1|TRBV5-4
TGTGCCAGCAGCTGGGGGGGACAGGGCAAGGAGGAGACCCAGTACTTC
CASSWGGQGKEETQYF
>TRBJ1-3|NA|NA|TRBV4-1
TGCGCCAGCAGCCAAGCGAGAGGAAACACCATATATTTT
CASSQARGNTIYF
>TRBJ2-2|few|NA|TRBV27
TGTGCCAGCAGTACGCCTAACACCGGGGAGCTGTTTTTT
CASSTPNTGELFF